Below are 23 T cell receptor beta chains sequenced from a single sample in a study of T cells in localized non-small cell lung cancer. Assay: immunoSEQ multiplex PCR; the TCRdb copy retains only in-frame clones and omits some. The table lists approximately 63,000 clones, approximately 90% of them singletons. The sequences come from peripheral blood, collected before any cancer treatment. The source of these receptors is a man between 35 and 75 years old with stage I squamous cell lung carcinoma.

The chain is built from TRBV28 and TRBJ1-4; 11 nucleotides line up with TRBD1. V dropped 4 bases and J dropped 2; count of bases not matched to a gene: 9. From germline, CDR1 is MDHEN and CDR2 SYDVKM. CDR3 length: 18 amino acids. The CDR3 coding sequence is TGTGCCAGCAGTTCCCGGACAGGGGGCGATTCGACTAATGAAAAACTGTTTTTT. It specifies CASSSRTGGDSTNEKLFF.

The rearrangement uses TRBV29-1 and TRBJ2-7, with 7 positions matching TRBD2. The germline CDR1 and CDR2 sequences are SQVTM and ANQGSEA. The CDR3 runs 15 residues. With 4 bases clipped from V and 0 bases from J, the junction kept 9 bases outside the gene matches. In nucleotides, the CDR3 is TGCAGCGTTGGGGGCTCTAGCGGAAACTCCTACGAGCAGTACTTC. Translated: CSVGGSSGNSYEQYF.

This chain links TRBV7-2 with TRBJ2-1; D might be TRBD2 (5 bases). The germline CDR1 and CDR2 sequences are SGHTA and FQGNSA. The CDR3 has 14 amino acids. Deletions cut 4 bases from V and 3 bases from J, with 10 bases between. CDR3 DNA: TGTGCCAGCAGCTCAAGCGACTACTACAATGAGCAGTTCTTC. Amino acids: CASSSSDYYNEQFF.

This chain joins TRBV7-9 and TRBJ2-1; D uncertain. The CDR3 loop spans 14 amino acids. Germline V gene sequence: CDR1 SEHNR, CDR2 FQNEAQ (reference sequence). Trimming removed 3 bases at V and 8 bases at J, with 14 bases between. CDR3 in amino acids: CASSLLNLLHEQFF. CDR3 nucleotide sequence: TGTGCCAGCAGCTTGCTTAACCTCCTCCATGAGCAGTTCTTC. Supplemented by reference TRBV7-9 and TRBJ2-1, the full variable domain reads DTGVSQNPRHKITKRGQNVTFRCDPISEHNRLYWYRQTLGQGPEFLTYFQNEAQLEKSRLLSDRFSAERPKGSFSTLEIQRTEQGDSAMYLCASSLLNLLHEQFFGPGTRLTVL.

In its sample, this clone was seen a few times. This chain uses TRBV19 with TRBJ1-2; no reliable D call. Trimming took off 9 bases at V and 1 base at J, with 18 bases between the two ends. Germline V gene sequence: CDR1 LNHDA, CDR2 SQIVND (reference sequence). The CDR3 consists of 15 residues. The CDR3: CASHFDDRLNYGYTF. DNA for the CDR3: TGTGCCAGCCATTTCGACGACCGACTTAACTATGGCTACACCTTC.

CDR3 residues: CASSQDTSGRAWEQYF. The CDR3 nucleotides read TGTGCCAGCAGCCAAGATACTAGCGGGAGGGCGTGGGAGCAGTACTTC. The chain has TRBV4-2 and TRBJ2-7; 13 bases line up with TRBD2. The V segment lost 0 bases and the J segment 7 bases; nucleotides outside the gene matches: 6. Germline V gives CDR1 LGHNA, CDR2 YNFKEQ. The CDR3 totals 16 residues.

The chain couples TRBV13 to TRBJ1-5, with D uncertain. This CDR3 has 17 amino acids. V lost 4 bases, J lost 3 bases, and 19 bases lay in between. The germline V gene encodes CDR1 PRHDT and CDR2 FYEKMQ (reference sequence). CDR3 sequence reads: CASSSSSGGRYNQPQHF. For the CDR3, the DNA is TGTGCCAGCAGCTCCTCGTCGGGCGGGCGATACAATCAGCCCCAGCATTTT.

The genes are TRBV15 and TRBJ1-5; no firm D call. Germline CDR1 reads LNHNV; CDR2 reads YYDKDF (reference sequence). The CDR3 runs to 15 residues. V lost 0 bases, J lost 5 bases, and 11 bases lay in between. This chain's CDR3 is CATSRDPLEDQPQHF. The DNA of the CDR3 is TGTGCCACCAGCAGAGATCCCTTAGAGGATCAGCCCCAGCATTTT.

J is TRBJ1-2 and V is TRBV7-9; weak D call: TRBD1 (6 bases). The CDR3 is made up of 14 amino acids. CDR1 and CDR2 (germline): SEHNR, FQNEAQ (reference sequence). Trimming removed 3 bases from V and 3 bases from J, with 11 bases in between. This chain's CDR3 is CASSFLEGDYGYTF. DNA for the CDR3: TGTGCCAGCAGCTTCCTGGAGGGGGACTATGGCTACACCTTC.

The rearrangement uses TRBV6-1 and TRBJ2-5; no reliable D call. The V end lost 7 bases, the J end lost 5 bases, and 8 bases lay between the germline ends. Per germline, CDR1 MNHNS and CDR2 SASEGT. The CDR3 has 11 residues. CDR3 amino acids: CASKAAETQYF. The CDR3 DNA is TGTGCCAGCAAGGCCGCCGAGACCCAGTACTTC.

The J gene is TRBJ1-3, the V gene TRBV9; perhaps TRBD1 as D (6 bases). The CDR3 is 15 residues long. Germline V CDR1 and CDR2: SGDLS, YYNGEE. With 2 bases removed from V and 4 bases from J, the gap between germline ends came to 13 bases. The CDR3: CASSVGPGAGNTIYF. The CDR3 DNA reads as TGTGCCAGCAGCGTCGGTCCAGGGGCGGGAAACACCATATATTTT.

CDR3 in amino acids: CASTINQAGGTGELFF. The CDR3 region has the DNA TGTGCCAGCACCATAAACCAAGCGGGAGGAACCGGGGAGCTGTTTTTT. V is TRBV7-2 and J is TRBJ2-2; TRBD2 matches 9 bases. This CDR3 region has 16 residues. The V segment lost 7 bases and the J segment 5 bases; nucleotides outside the gene matches: 11. Germline V gene data show CDR1 as SGHTA and CDR2 as FQGNSA. The entire variable domain, with the rest obtained from reference TRBV7-2 and TRBJ2-2, is as follows: GAGVSQSPSNKVTEKGKDVELRCDPISGHTALYWYRQSLGQGLEFLIYFQGNSAPDKSGLPSDRFSAERTGGSVSTLTIQRTQQEDSAVYLCASTINQAGGTGELFFGEGSRLTVL.

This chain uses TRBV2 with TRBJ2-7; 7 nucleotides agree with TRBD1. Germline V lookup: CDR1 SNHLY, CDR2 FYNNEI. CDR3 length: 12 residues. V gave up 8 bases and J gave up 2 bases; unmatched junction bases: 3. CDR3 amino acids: CASRDSAYEQYF. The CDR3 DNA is TGTGCCAGCCGGGACAGCGCCTACGAGCAGTACTTC.

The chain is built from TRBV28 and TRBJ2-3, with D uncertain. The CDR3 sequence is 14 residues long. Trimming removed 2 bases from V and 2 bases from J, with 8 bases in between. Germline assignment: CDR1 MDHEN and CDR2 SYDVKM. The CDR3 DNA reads TGTGCCAGCAGTTTACCAGCCAACACAGATACGCAGTATTTT. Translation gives CASSLPANTDTQYF.

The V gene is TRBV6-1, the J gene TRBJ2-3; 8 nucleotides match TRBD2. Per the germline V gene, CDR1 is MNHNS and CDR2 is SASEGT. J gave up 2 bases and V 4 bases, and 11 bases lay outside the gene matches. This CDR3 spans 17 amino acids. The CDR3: CASSGTRGGRTTDTQYF. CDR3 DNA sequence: TGTGCCAGCAGTGGCACGAGGGGCGGGAGGACCACAGATACGCAGTATTTT.

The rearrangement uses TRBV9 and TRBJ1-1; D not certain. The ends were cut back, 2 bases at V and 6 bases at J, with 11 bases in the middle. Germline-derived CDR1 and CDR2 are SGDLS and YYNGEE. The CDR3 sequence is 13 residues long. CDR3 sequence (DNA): TGTGCCAGCAGCGTGGGATCAGAGTCTGAAGCTTTCTTT. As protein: CASSVGSESEAFF.

The CDR3 region has the DNA TGCAGTGGCGGTCTGGGCGCTACGCAGTATTTT. It translates to CSGGLGATQYF. The chain couples TRBV20-1 to TRBJ2-3; D ambiguous. The V and J ends lost 7 bases and 8 bases respectively, with 13 bases between them. CDR3 length: 11 amino acids. Germline lookup yields CDR1 DFQATT and CDR2 SNEGSKA (reference sequence).

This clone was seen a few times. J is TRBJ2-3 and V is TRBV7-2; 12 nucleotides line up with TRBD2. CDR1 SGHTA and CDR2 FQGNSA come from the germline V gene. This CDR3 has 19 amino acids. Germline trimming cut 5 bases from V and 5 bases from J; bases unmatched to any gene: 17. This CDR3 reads CASSLSPASGRAGRDTQYF. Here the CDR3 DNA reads TGTGCCAGCAGCCTAAGCCCCGCTAGCGGGAGGGCCGGGCGAGATACGCAGTATTTT.

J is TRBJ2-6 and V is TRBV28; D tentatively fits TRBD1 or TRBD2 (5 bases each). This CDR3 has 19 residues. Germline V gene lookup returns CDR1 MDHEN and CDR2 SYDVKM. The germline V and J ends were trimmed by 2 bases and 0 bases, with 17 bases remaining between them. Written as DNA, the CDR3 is TGTGCCAGCAGTTTAGTGGGGGTATCTATGTCCTCTGGGGCCAACGTCCTGACTTTC. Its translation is CASSLVGVSMSSGANVLTF.

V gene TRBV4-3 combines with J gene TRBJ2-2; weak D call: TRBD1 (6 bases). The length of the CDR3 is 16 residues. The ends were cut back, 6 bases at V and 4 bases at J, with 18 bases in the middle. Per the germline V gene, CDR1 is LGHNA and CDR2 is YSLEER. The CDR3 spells CASRFTRQDLTGELFF. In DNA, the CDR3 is TGCGCCAGCAGATTCACCAGACAGGACCTCACCGGGGAGCTGTTTTTT.

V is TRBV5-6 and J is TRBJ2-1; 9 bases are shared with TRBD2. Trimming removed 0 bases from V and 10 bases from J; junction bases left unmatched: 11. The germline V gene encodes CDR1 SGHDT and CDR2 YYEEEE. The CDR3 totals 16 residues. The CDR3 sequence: CASSLVASGRTTEQFF. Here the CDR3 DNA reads TGTGCCAGCAGCTTGGTGGCCAGCGGGAGGACGACCGAGCAGTTCTTC.

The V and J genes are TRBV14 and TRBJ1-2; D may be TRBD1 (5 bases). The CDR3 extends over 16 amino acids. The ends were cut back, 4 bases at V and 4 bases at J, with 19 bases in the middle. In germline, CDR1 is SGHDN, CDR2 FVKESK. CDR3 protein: CASSRLTGSERYGYTF. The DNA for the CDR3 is TGTGCCAGCAGCCGGCTTACAGGATCTGAACGCTATGGCTACACCTTC.

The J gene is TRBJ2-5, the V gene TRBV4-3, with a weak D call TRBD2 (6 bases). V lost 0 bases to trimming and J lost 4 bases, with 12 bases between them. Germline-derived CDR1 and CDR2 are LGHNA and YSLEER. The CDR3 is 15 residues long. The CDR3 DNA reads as TGCGCCAGCAGCCAAGATGTGGAGGGCTCAGAGACCCAGTACTTC. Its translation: CASSQDVEGSETQYF.